A selection of T cell receptor beta chains follows, all from one sample in a study of shared clonotypes between healthy human individuals. Assay used: immunoSEQ multiplex PCR; TCRdb lists only in-frame clones, some missing. Of some 650,000 clones in the sample, approximately 97% were seen once. Sequencing used naive CD4+ T cells sorted from blood. These TCRs come from a young woman in good health. Each CDR3 is given with its conserved first and last residue. D genes are given only for firm matches. Part of the rows lack a size; the others show once, few, many or a class for expanded clones.

j_gene | d_gene | abundance | v_gene | CDR3nt | CDR3aa
TRBJ1-4 | - | - | TRBV9 | TGTGCCAGCAGCGTAGCCCCACAGGTCACTAATGAAAAACTGTTTTTT | CASSVAPQVTNEKLFF
TRBJ1-2 | TRBD1 | - | TRBV28 | TGTGCCAGCAGTTTAGCCAGGAGCGACAGGGGGCGCAATGGCTACACCTTC | CASSLARSDRGRNGYTF
TRBJ1-1 | - | - | TRBV6-5 | TGTGCCAGCAGTGGACCCCCCGACACTGAAGCTTTCTTT | CASSGPPDTEAFF
TRBJ2-7 | - | - | TRBV29-1 | TGCAGCGTTGCGGGGGGCTACTACGAGCAGTACTTC | CSVAGGYYEQYF
TRBJ2-5 | - | - | TRBV27 | TGTGCCAGCAGGAGGAGCGGAACCCAAGAGACCCAGTACTTC | CASRRSGTQETQYF
TRBJ2-1 | TRBD1 | - | TRBV27 | TGTGCCAGCAGTAGGGACAGGGGAGATTTCTGGCAGTTCTTC | CASSRDRGDFWQFF
TRBJ2-5 | - | - | TRBV5-4 | TGTGCCAGCAGCAATCAGGGGCGGGCAGAGACCCAGTACTTC | CASSNQGRAETQYF
TRBJ2-7 | - | - | TRBV6-1 | TGTGCCAGCAGTGATACGACTGGTGCCGACGAGCAGTACTTC | CASSDTTGADEQYF
TRBJ2-7 | TRBD2 | - | TRBV25-1 | TGTGCCAGCAGTGAATACTTTGCTAGCGGAATGTCCTACGAGCAGTACTTC | CASSEYFASGMSYEQYF
TRBJ2-5 | - | once | TRBV19 | TGTGCCAGTAGTTTGGGAGTGCTGTCGCAGGAGACCCAGTACTTC | CASSLGVLSQETQYF
TRBJ1-4 | - | - | TRBV30 | TGTGCCTGGAGTGTACAAGCAAATGAAAAACTGTTTTTT | CAWSVQANEKLFF
TRBJ1-1 | TRBD1 | - | TRBV18 | TGTGCCAGCTCACCACCGGCTACAGGGGTGAGCACTGAAGCTTTCTTT | CASSPPATGVSTEAFF
TRBJ1-6 | - | - | TRBV19 | TGTGCCAGTAGTATACCGGGGCAAGAGGCACCCCTCCACTTT | CASSIPGQEAPLHF
TRBJ2-6 | - | - | TRBV28 | TGTGCCAGCAGTTTTTTCGCTGGGGCCAACGTCCTGACTTTC | CASSFFAGANVLTF
TRBJ1-5 | TRBD1 | - | TRBV5-1 | TGCGCCAGCAGCTTGCCCACCGGGGACAGGGTAAATCAGCCCCAGCATTTT | CASSLPTGDRVNQPQHF
TRBJ2-1 | TRBD2 | - | TRBV5-6 | TGTGCCAGCAGCTCCCTACTAGCGGGAGGTAGGAATGAGCAGTTCTTC | CASSSLLAGGRNEQFF
TRBJ2-7 | TRBD1 | - | TRBV6-5 | TGTGCCAGCAGAGGACAGGGGAGGTACGAGCAGTACTTC | CASRGQGRYEQYF
TRBJ2-1 | - | - | TRBV10-3 | TGTGCCATCAGTGAAACAGGGAAAGGGAATGAGCAGTTCTTC | CAISETGKGNEQFF
TRBJ2-1 | TRBD2 | once | TRBV4-1 | TGCGCCAGCAGCCGGACTAGCGGGAGGAGTAATGAGCAGTTCTTC | CASSRTSGRSNEQFF
TRBJ1-4 | - | - | TRBV2 | TGTGGAGCCCGGGGAGACAGGAAGAATGAAAAACTGTTTTTT | CGARGDRKNEKLFF
TRBJ2-2 | - | - | TRBV19 | TGTGCCAGTAGTATTGATAAGGGAGCCTTCACCGGGGAGCTGTTTTTT | CASSIDKGAFTGELFF
TRBJ2-5 | - | - | TRBV6-5 | TGTGCCAGCAGTTACGAACTGCCGGGGGAGACCCAGTACTTC | CASSYELPGETQYF
TRBJ2-3 | - | - | TRBV7-2 | TGTGCCAGCAGACCACTCCTAGCGTCCACAGATACGCAGTATTTT | CASRPLLASTDTQYF
TRBJ1-5 | TRBD1 | once | TRBV19 | TGTGCCAGTAATCCCGGGACAGGGGTGAATCAGCCCCAGCATTTT | CASNPGTGVNQPQHF
TRBJ1-1 | - | - | TRBV7-9 | TGTGCCAGCAGACGGGACGGTAACACTGAAGCTTTCTTT | CASRRDGNTEAFF
TRBJ2-2 | TRBD1 | once | TRBV6-6 | TGTGCCAGCAGTTCTACAGGGGGCAACACCGGGGAGCTGTTTTTT | CASSSTGGNTGELFF
TRBJ2-7 | TRBD1 | - | TRBV30 | TGTGCCTGGGAACGGACAGGGGGCAACGAGCAGTACTTC | CAWERTGGNEQYF
TRBJ2-7 | - | - | TRBV5-1 | TGCGCCAGCAGACCGGGTCAACCCACCTACGAGCAGTACTTC | CASRPGQPTYEQYF
TRBJ2-1 | TRBD2 | - | TRBV6-1 | TGTGCCAGCAGCTCGGGGACTAGCGGGAGGGAGAACGGGTTCTTC | CASSSGTSGRENGFF
TRBJ1-2 | - | - | TRBV7-9 | TGTGCCAGCAGCTTAGGTTTGGGCAAGCGACCCGTTAACTATGGCTACACCTTC | CASSLGLGKRPVNYGYTF
TRBJ1-5 | - | once | TRBV27 | TGTGCCAGCGTAAGGGGGAATCAGCCCCAGCATTTT | CASVRGNQPQHF
TRBJ2-5 | - | - | TRBV2 | TGTGCCAGCAGTGGGTTTAGCGCTGAGACCCAGTACTTC | CASSGFSAETQYF
TRBJ1-3 | TRBD1 | - | TRBV7-9 | TGTGCCAGCAGCCAGACAGGGGGCCGGGGAAACACCATATATTTT | CASSQTGGRGNTIYF
TRBJ2-2 | - | - | TRBV11-2 | TGTGCCAGCAGCTATAAGTTTCAATGGGGCACGAACACCGGGGAGCTGTTTTTT | CASSYKFQWGTNTGELFF
TRBJ2-2 | TRBD2 | - | TRBV5-1 | TGCGCCAGCAGCGATATAGCGGGAGAGGCCGGGGAGCTGTTTTTT | CASSDIAGEAGELFF
TRBJ2-5 | TRBD1 | - | TRBV9 | TGTGCCAGCAGCGGGACAGGGGGGTGGGAGACCCAGTACTTC | CASSGTGGWETQYF
TRBJ2-3 | TRBD2 | few | TRBV13 | TGTGCCAGCAGCCCCGGTGGTATAGCGGGCCAAAGCACAGATACGCAGTATTTT | CASSPGGIAGQSTDTQYF
TRBJ1-1 | - | - | TRBV29-1 | TGCAGCGTGCACAGGGCCGGCACTGAAGCTTTCTTT | CSVHRAGTEAFF
TRBJ1-5 | - | - | TRBV30 | TGTGCCTGGAGTCTAGGATTAAATCAGCCCCAGCATTTT | CAWSLGLNQPQHF
TRBJ2-7 | - | - | TRBV28 | TGTGCCAGCAGCCCGTCCTCTAGCGCATCCTACGAGCAGTACTTC | CASSPSSSASYEQYF
TRBJ1-4 | - | - | TRBV9 | TGTGCCAGCAGCTTCGGACCGTCGGGTGAAAAACTGTTTTTT | CASSFGPSGEKLFF
TRBJ2-7 | TRBD1 | - | TRBV9 | TGTGCCAGCAGCGCGGGACAGGGGCCCTACGAGCAGTACTTC | CASSAGQGPYEQYF
TRBJ2-2 | TRBD1 | - | TRBV5-1 | TGCGCCAGCAGCTGGTCATTACAGGGGCGCGGCACCGGGGAGCTGTTTTTT | CASSWSLQGRGTGELFF
TRBJ2-3 | TRBD1 | - | TRBV19 | TGTGCCAGTACCTTGGACAGGGAAAGCACAGATACGCAGTATTTT | CASTLDRESTDTQYF
TRBJ2-3 | TRBD2 | - | TRBV19 | TGTGCCAGTAGTATTAGGGCGGGAGGGGGCACAGATACGCAGTATTTT | CASSIRAGGGTDTQYF
TRBJ2-7 | - | - | TRBV27 | TGTGCCAGCGCAATGGGGGAGTCCTACGAGCAGTACTTC | CASAMGESYEQYF
TRBJ2-7 | - | - | TRBV30 | TGTGCCTGGAGTCCGGGCGCAGCCTACGAGCAGTACTTC | CAWSPGAAYEQYF
TRBJ1-2 | - | - | TRBV6-5 | TGTGCCAGCAGTTACGCGCGGGGGACGGAGTTGAGAGGCTACACCTTC | CASSYARGTELRGYTF
TRBJ1-6 | TRBD1 | - | TRBV7-3 | TGTGCCAGCAGCCCGACAGGGGGCAATTCACCCCTCCACTTT | CASSPTGGNSPLHF
TRBJ2-5 | - | - | TRBV27 | TGTGCCAGCAGTTTATGGTCCGGGGTGCAAGAGACCCAGTACTTC | CASSLWSGVQETQYF
TRBJ1-2 | TRBD1 | - | TRBV19 | TGTGCCAGTAGTTTCCTGGGACAGGGGACCCACCTTGGAGGCTACACCTTC | CASSFLGQGTHLGGYTF
TRBJ2-7 | - | - | TRBV4-2 | TGTGCCAGCAGCCGAGGAGCGGGCCTTTCCTACGAGCAGTACTTC | CASSRGAGLSYEQYF
TRBJ2-7 | - | - | TRBV28 | TGTGCCAGCAGCCCGTCTCCTACCCGCTACGAGCAGTACTTC | CASSPSPTRYEQYF
TRBJ2-7 | TRBD1 | once | TRBV6-5 | TGTGCCACAAAGACGACAGGGAAGTACGAGCAGTACTTC | CATKTTGKYEQYF
TRBJ1-2 | - | - | TRBV7-2 | TGTGCCAGCAGCCCTCCGCGGTACCATGGCTACACCTTC | CASSPPRYHGYTF
TRBJ2-3 | TRBD2 | - | TRBV27 | TGTGCCAGCAGTTTATCGACAGCGGGAGGGACAGATACGCAGTATTTT | CASSLSTAGGTDTQYF